This record covers a single T cell receptor beta chain. The CDR3 totals 15 residues. Deletions cut 0 bases from V and 4 bases from J, with 9 bases between. The germline gives CDR1 LGHNA, CDR2 YSLEER. Across 20 to 25 US areas, participants ranged in age from about 18 to 89 years. Allocation to cohorts depended on clinical history reported by the participants. Before being deemed recovered, Cohort 3 donors had two negative PCRs, clearance, or symptom resolution. The sample belongs to a study of blood T cell repertoires in COVID-19. Study information: The United States, Italy and Spain supplied acute and convalescent COVID-19 samples.

The protocol was immunoSEQ multiplex PCR, while the TCRdb copy is restricted to in-frame clones and leaves out a portion. This sample has some 200,000 clones, with about four fifths found just once. The sequencing sample was made of PBMCs or T cells enriched from blood (not recorded which). The TCR originated in a man between 35 and 55 years old who had recovered from COVID-19. The chain employs TRBV4-3 and TRBJ1-4, with D maybe TRBD1 (5 bases). CDR3 nucleotides: TGCGCCAGCAGCCAAGATACCCAGGGTAATGAAAAACTGTTTTTT. Its translation is CASSQDTQGNEKLFF.